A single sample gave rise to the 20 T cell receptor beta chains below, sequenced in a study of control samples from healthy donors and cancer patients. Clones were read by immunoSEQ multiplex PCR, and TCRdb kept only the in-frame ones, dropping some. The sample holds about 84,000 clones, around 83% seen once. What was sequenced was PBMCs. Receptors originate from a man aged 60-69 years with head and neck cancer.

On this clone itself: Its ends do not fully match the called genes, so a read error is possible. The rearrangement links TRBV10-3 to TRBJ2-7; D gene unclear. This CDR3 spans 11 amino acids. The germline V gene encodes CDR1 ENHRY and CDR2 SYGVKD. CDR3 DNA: TGTGCCACCAGTAGGTCCTACGAGCAGTACTTC. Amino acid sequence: CATSRSYEQYF.

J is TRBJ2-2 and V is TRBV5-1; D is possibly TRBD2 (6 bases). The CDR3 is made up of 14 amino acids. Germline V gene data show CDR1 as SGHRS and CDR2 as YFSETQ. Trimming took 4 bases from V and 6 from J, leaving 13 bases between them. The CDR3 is CASSVGLRPGELFF. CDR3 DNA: TGCGCCAGCAGCGTGGGACTCCGCCCCGGGGAGCTGTTTTTT. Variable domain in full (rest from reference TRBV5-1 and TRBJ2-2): KAGVTQTPRYLIKTRGQQVTLSCSPISGHRSVSWYQQTPGQGLQFLFEYFSETQRNKGNFPGRFSGRQFSNSRSEMNVSTLELGDSALYLCASSVGLRPGELFFGEGSRLTVL.

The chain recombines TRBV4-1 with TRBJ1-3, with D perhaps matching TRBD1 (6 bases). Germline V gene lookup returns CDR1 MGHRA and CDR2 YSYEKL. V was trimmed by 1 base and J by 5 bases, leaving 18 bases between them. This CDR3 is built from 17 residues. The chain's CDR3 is CASSQGLKEGVRNTIYF. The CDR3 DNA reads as TGCGCCAGCAGCCAAGGACTTAAAGAGGGGGTTAGAAACACCATATATTTT.

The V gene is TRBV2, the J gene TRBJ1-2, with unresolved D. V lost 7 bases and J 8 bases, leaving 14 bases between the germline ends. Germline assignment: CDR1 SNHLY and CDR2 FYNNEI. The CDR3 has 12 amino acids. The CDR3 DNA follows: TGTGCCAGCACCCTCGAGGACCGAGGCTACACCTTC. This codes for CASTLEDRGYTF.

CDR3 in amino acids: CAIRTQGAYEQYF. CDR3 bases: TGTGCCATCAGGACCCAGGGGGCTTACGAGCAGTACTTC. The gene calls are TRBV10-3 and TRBJ2-7; TRBD1 aligns across 8 bases. This CDR3 comprises 13 residues. Trimming took 6 bases from V and 4 from J; bases not matched to a gene: 5. Germline loops: CDR1 ENHRY, CDR2 SYGVKD.

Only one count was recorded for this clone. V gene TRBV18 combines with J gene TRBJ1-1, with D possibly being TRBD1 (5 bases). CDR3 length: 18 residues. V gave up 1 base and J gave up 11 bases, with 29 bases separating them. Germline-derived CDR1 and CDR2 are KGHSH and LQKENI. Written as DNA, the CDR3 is TGTGCCAGCTCACCACGGTCCCAGGGTGAATTGATCATCCGAGGGGCTTTCTTT. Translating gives CASSPRSQGELIIRGAFF.

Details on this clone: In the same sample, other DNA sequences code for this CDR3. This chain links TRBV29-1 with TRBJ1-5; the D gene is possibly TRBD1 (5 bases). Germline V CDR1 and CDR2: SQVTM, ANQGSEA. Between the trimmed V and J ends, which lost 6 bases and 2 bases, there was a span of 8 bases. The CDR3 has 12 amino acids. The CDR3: CSVMTGNQPQHF. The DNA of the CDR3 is TGCAGCGTAATGACAGGCAATCAGCCCCAGCATTTT.

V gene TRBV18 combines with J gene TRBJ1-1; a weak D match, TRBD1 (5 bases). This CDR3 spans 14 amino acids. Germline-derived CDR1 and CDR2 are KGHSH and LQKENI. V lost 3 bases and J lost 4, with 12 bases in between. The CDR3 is CASSPQEGTTEAFF. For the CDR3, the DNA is TGTGCCAGCTCACCCCAGGAGGGGACCACTGAAGCTTTCTTT.

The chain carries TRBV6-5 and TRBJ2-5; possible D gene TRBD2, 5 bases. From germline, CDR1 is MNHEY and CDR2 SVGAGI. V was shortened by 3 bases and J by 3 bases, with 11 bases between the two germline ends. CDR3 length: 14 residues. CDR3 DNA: TGTGCCAGCAGTTATCGCCTAGCCAAAGAGACCCAGTACTTC. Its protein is CASSYRLAKETQYF.

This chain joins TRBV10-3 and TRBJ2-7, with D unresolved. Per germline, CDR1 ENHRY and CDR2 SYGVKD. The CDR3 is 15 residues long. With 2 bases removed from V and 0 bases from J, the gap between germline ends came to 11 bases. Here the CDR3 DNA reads TGTGCCATCAGTGAGCGGGCGCTAACCTCCTACGAGCAGTACTTC. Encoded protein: CAISERALTSYEQYF.

In nucleotides, the CDR3 is TGTGCCAGCAGCTTAGCAGGGGCAGAGACCCAGTACTTC. Translated, it gives CASSLAGAETQYF. V usage is TRBV11-2 and J usage is TRBJ2-5, with D possibly TRBD1 on 6 matching bases. Trimming left V 1 base short and J 4 bases short, with 7 bases between. CDR3 length: 13 residues. Germline CDR1 SGHAT, CDR2 FQNNGV. The full variable domain, rest sourced from reference TRBV11-2 and TRBJ2-5, is EAGVAQSPRYKIIEKRQSVAFWCNPISGHATLYWYQQILGQGPKLLIQFQNNGVVDDSQLPKDRFSAERLKGVDSTLKIQPAKLEDSAVYLCASSLAGAETQYFGPGTRLLVL.

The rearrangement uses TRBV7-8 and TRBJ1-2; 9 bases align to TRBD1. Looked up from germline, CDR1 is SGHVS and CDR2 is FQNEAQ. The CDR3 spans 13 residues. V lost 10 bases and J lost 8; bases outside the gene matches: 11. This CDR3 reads CATGQGRTVGYTF. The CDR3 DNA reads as TGTGCCACAGGACAGGGGAGGACAGTGGGCTACACCTTC. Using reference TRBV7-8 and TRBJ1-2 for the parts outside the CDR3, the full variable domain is GAGVSQSPRYKVAKRGQDVALRCDPISGHVSLFWYQQALGQGPEFLTYFQNEAQLDKSGLPSDRFFAERPEGSVSTLKIQRTQQEDSAVYLCATGQGRTVGYTFGSGTRLTVV.

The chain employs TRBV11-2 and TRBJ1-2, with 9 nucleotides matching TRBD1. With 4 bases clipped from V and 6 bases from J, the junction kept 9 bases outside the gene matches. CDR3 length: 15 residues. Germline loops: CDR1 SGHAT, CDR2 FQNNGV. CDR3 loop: CASSSAAGQGDGYTF. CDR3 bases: TGTGCCAGCAGCTCGGCCGCGGGACAGGGCGATGGCTACACCTTC.

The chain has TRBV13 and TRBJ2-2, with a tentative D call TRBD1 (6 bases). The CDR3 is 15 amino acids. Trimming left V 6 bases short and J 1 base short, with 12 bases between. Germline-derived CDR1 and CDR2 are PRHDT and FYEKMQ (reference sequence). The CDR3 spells CASSLSRGNTGELFF. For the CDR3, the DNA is TGTGCCAGCAGTCTAAGCAGGGGGAACACCGGGGAGCTGTTTTTT. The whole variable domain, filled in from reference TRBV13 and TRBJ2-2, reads AAGVIQSPRHLIKEKRETATLKCYPIPRHDTVYWYQQGPGQDPQFLISFYEKMQSDKGSIPDRFSAQQFSDYHSELNMSSLELGDSALYFCASSLSRGNTGELFFGEGSRLTVL.

The CDR3 coding sequence is TGTGCCAGTAGTATGGCTAGCACAGATACGCAGTATTTT. This gives the protein CASSMASTDTQYF. V gene TRBV19 combines with J gene TRBJ2-3; D remains unclear. The germline gives CDR1 LNHDA, CDR2 SQIVND (reference sequence). With 3 bases removed from V and 0 bases from J, the gap between germline ends came to 4 bases. The CDR3 totals 13 residues.

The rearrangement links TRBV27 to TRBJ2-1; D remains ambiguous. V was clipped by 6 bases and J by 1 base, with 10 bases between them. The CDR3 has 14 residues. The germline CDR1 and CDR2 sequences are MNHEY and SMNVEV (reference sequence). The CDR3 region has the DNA TGTGCCAGCAGCGTCAGTCGGTCCTACAATGAGCAGTTCTTC. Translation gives CASSVSRSYNEQFF.

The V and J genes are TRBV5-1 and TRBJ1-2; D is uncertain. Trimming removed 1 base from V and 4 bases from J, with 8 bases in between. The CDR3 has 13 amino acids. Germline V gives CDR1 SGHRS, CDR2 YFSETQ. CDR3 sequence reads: CASSLSESYGYTF. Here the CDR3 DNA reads TGCGCCAGCAGCTTGTCCGAAAGCTATGGCTACACCTTC.

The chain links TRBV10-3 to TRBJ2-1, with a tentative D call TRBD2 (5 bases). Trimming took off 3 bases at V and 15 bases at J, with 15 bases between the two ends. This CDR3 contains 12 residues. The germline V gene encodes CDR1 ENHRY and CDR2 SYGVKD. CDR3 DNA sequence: TGTGCCATCAGTGATCAAGGGCTCGAGGGGTTCTTC. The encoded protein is CAISDQGLEGFF.

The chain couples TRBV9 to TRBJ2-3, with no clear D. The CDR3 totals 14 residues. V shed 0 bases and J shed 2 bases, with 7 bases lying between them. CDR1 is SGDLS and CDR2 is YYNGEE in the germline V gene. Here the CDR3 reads CASSVAGTTDTQYF. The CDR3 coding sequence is TGTGCCAGCAGCGTAGCCGGCACCACAGATACGCAGTATTTT.

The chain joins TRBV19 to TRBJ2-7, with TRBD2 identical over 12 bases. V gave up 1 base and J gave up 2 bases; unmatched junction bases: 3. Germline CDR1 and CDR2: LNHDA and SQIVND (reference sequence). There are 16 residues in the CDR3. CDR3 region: CASSIAGLAGTYEQYF. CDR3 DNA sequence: TGTGCCAGTAGTATAGCTGGACTAGCGGGGACCTACGAGCAGTACTTC.